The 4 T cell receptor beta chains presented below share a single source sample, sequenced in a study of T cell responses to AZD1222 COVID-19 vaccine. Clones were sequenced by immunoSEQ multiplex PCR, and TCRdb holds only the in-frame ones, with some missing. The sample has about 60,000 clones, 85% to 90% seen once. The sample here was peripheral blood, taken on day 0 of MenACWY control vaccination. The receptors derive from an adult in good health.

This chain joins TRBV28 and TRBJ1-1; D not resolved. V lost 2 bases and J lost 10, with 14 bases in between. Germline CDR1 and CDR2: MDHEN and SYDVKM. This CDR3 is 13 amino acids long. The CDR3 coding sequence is TGTGCCAGCAGTTTAGTTGGGAACAAAAGAGCTTTCTTT. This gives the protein CASSLVGNKRAFF.

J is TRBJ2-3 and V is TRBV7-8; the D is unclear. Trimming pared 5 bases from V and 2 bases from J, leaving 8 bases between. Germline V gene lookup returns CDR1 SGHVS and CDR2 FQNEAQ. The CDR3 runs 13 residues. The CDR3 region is CASSRLLTDTQYF. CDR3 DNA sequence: TGTGCCAGCAGCAGACTGCTCACAGATACGCAGTATTTT.

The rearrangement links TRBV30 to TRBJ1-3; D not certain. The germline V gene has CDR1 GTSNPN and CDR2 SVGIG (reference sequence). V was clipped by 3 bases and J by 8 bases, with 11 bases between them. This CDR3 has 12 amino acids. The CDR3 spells CAWRVTRDTIYF. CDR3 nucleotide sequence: TGTGCCTGGAGGGTGACCCGGGACACCATATATTTT.

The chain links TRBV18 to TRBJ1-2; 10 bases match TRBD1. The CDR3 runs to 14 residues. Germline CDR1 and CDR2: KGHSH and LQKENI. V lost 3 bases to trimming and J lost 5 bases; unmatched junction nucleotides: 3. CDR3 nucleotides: TGTGCCAGCTCACCGGGACAGGGGACGTATGGCTACACCTTC. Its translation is CASSPGQGTYGYTF. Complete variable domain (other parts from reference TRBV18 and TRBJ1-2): NAGVMQNPRHLVRRRGQEARLRCSPMKGHSHVYWYRQLPEEGLKFMVYLQKENIIDESGMPKERFSAEFPKEGPSILRIQQVVRGDSAAYFCASSPGQGTYGYTFGSGTRLTVV.